One and the same sample provided the 3 T cell receptor beta chains below, sequenced in a study of blood T cell repertoires in COVID-19. The data were produced by immunoSEQ multiplex PCR, yet TCRdb's version contains in-frame clones alone and is incomplete. The profile shows approximately 210,000 clones, roughly 86% of them singletons. Sequenced sample: peripheral blood. The receptors were gathered from a woman aged 40 to 55 with acute or convalescent COVID-19.

This chain joins TRBV5-1 and TRBJ1-1, with TRBD1 as a possible D gene (5 bases). This CDR3 is built from 14 residues. The V gene's germline CDR1 is SGHRS and CDR2 YFSETQ. The V and J ends lost 4 bases and 3 bases respectively, with 13 bases between them. In DNA form, the CDR3 reads TGCGCCAGCAGCCCCCAGGTAGGGGACACTGAAGCTTTCTTT. This translates into CASSPQVGDTEAFF.

This clone showed up just once. J is TRBJ2-1 and V is TRBV5-8, with TRBD2 matching over 9 bases. CDR1 and CDR2 (germline): SGHTS, YDEGEE. The ends lost 1 base at V and 15 bases at J; junction bases unmatched: 14. The CDR3 consists of 15 residues. The CDR3 DNA reads TGTGCCAGCAGCTTGCCTAGTTTAGCGGGGGACTCCCCGTTCTTC. This codes for CASSLPSLAGDSPFF.

The gene calls are TRBV24-1 and TRBJ1-2; 7 positions match TRBD1. This CDR3 region has 16 residues. CDR1 KGHDR and CDR2 SFDVKD come from the germline V gene. Losses at the gene ends were 3 bases for V and 3 bases for J; bases not matched to a gene: 9. The CDR3 DNA sequence: TGTGCCACCAGTGATGCATCCGGGACAGAGGACTATGGCTACACCTTC. It yields the protein CATSDASGTEDYGYTF.